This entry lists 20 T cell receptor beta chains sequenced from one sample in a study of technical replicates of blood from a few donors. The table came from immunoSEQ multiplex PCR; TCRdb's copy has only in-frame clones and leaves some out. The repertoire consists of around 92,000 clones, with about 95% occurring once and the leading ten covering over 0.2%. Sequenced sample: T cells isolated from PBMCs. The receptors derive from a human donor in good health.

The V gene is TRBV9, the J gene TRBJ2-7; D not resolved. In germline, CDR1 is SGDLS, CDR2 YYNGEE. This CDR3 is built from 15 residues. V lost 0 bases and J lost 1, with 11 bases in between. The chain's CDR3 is CASSVAARQSYEQYF. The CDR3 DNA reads TGTGCCAGCAGCGTAGCGGCGAGGCAGTCCTACGAGCAGTACTTC. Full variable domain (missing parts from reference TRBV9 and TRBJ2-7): DSGVTQTPKHLITATGQRVTLRCSPRSGDLSVYWYQQSLDQGLQFLIQYYNGEERAKGNILERFSAQQFPDLHSELNLSSLELGDSALYFCASSVAARQSYEQYFGPGTRLTVT.

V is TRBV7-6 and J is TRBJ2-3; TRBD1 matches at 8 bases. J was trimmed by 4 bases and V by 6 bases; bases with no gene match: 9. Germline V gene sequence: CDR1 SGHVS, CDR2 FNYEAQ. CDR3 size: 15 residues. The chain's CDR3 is CASRYRTGISDTQYF. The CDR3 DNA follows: TGTGCCAGCAGATATCGGACAGGGATTTCAGATACGCAGTATTTT.

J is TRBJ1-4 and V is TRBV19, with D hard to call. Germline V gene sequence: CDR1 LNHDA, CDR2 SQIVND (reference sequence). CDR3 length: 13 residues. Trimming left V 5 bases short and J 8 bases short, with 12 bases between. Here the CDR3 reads CASSPTSAEKLFF. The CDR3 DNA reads TGTGCCAGTAGTCCAACGAGCGCGGAAAAACTGTTTTTT.

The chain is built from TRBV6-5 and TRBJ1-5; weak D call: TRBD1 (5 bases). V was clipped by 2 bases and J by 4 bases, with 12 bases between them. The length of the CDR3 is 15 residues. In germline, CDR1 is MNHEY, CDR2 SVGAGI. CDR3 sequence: CASSYTAEGNQPQHF. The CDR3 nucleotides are TGTGCCAGCAGTTACACGGCGGAGGGGAATCAGCCCCAGCATTTT.

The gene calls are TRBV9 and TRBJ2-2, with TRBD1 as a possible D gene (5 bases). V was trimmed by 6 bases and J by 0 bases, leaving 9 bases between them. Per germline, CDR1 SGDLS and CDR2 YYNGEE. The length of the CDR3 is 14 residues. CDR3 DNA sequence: TGTGCCAGCATGTCAGGGCCGAACACCGGGGAGCTGTTTTTT. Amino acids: CASMSGPNTGELFF.

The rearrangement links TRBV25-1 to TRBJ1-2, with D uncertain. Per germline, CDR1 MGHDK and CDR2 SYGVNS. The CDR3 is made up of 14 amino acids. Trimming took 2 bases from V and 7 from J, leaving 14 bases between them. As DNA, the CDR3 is TGTGCCAGCAGTGAAGGAGAGTCAGTGGGTGGCTACACCTTC. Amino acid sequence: CASSEGESVGGYTF.

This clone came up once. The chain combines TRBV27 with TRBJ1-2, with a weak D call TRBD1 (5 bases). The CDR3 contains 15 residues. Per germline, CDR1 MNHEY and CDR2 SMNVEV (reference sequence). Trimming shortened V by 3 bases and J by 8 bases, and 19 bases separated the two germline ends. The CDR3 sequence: CASSFSGSSPGGYTF. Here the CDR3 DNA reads TGTGCCAGCAGTTTCTCAGGGTCATCCCCTGGGGGCTACACCTTC.

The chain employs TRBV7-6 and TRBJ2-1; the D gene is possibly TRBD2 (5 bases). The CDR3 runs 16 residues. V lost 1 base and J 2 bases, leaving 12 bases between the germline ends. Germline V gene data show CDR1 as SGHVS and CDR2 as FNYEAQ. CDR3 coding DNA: TGTGCCAGCAGCTTAGGAAGGCGGGTAGCCTACAATGAGCAGTTCTTC. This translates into CASSLGRRVAYNEQFF.

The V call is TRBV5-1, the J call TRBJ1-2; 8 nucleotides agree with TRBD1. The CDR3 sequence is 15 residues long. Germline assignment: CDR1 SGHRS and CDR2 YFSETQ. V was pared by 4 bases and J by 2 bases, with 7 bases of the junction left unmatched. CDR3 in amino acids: CASSKYRGSNYGYTF. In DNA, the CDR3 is TGCGCCAGCAGCAAATACAGGGGGTCCAACTATGGCTACACCTTC.

CDR3 DNA: TGTGCCAGCAGCGTAGTTGCGGGGACCATCGCGAACACCGGGGAGCTGTTTTTT. Translation: CASSVVAGTIANTGELFF. The chain is built from TRBV9 and TRBJ2-2; a possible D gene is TRBD2 (6 bases). This CDR3 is 18 amino acids long. V lost 0 bases and J 0 bases, leaving 15 bases between the germline ends. Germline CDR1 SGDLS, CDR2 YYNGEE.

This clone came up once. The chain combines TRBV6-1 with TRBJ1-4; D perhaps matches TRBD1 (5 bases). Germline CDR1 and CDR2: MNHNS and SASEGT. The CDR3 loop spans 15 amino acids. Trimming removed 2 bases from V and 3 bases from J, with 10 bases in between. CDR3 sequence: CASSELPGPNEKLFF. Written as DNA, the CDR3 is TGTGCCAGCAGTGAATTGCCAGGGCCTAATGAAAAACTGTTTTTT.

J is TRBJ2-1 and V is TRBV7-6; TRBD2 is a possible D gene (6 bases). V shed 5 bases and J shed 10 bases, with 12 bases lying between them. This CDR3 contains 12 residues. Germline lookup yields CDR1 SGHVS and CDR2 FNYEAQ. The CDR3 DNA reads TGTGCCAGCAGCCCCCAAGGGAGGGAGCAGTTCTTC. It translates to CASSPQGREQFF.

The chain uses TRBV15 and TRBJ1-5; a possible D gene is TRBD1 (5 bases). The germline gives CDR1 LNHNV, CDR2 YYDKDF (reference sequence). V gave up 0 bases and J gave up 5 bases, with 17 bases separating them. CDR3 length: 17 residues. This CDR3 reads CATSRDKPGNYDQPQHF. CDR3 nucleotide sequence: TGTGCCACCAGCAGAGATAAGCCAGGGAATTACGATCAGCCCCAGCATTTT.

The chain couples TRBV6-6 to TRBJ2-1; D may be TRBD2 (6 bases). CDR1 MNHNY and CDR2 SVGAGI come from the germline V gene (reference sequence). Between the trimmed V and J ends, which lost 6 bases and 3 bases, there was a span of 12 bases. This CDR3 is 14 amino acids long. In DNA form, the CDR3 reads TGTGCCAGCAGCCTCAGCGGGCACTACAATGAGCAGTTCTTC. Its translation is CASSLSGHYNEQFF.

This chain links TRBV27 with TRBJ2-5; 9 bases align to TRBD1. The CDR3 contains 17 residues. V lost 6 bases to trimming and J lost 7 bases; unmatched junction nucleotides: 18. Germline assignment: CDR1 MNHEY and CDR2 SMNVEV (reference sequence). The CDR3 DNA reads TGTGCCAGCAGAACTGTCATTCGGGACAGGGCCCATCGGACCCAGTACTTC. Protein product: CASRTVIRDRAHRTQYF.

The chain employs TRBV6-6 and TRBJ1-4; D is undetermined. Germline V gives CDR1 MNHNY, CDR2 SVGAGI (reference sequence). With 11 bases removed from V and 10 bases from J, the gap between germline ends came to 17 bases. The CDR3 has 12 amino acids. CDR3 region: CAVGSRVGKLFF. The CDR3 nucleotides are TGTGCCGTCGGGTCACGTGTCGGAAAACTGTTTTTT.

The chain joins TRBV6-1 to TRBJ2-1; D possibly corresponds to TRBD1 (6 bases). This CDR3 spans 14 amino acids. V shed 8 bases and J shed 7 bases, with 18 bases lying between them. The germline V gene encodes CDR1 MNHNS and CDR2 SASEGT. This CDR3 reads CASLFETGYNEQFF. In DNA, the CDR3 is TGTGCCAGCCTATTTGAAACAGGGTATAATGAGCAGTTCTTC.

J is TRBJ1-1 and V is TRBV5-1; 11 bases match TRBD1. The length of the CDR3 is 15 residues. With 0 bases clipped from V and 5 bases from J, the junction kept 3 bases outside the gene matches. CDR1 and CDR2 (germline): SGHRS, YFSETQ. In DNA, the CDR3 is TGCGCCAGCAGCTTGGGGACAGGGGGCGCGACTGAAGCTTTCTTT. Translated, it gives CASSLGTGGATEAFF.

The CDR3 protein is CASSFKPTGWSGELFF. Here the CDR3 DNA reads TGTGCCAGCAGTTTCAAACCGACAGGGTGGTCCGGGGAGCTGTTTTTT. J is TRBJ2-2 and V is TRBV6-5, with 7 bases matching TRBD1. This CDR3 is 16 amino acids long. Losses at the gene ends were 4 bases for V and 6 bases for J; bases not matched to a gene: 11. CDR1 and CDR2 from the germline V gene are MNHEY and SVGAGI.

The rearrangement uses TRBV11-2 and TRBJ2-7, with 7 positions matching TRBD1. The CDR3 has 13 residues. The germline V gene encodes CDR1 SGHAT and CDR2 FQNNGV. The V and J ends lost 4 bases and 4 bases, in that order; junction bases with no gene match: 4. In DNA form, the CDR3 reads TGTGCCAGCAGCTCTGGGACAGCTTACGAGCAGTACTTC. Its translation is CASSSGTAYEQYF.